The subject of this entry is one TCR beta chain. This specimen belongs to a study of T cells after yellow fever vaccination. The germline V gene has CDR1 SQVTM and CDR2 ANQGSEA. V was pared by 2 bases and J by 8 bases, with 7 bases between. The CDR3 has 11 residues. MiXCR was run by TCRdb on the 5' RACE reads, yielding one entry per CDR3 protein. The data show 500,000 to 650,000 distinct CDR3 sequences, 9% to 15% seen once. This TCR derives from a man aged 30 to 45 who received the YFV17D yellow fever vaccine. The chain combines TRBV29-1 with TRBJ2-1; no clear D. This specimen consisted of PBMCs, obtained on the day of the yellow fever booster vaccination. CDR3 sequence reads: CSVESSYEQFF. The CDR3 region has the DNA TGCAGCGTTGAATCCAGTTATGAGCAGTTCTTC.